This T cell receptor (beta chain) was sequenced during a study of shared clonotypes between healthy human individuals. Notes on the study in general: Among several donors, approximately 5.4% of naive CD4 clonotypes were found in common.

About this clone itself: Its antigen is unidentified.

CD8 cells regarded as naive lacked CD45RO, were positively chosen for CCR7, and omitted terminally differentiated effector memory CD45RA+ cells. Generated by immunoSEQ multiplex PCR, the TCRdb table keeps only in-frame clones and is missing some. This sample has 2 million or so clones, with about 95% found just once. V shed 2 bases and J 6 bases; nucleotides not matched to a gene: 5. The germline CDR1 and CDR2 sequences are SGDLS and YYNGEE. The CDR3 has 15 amino acids. The chain combines TRBV9 with TRBJ2-2; 9 positions match TRBD1. Sequencing was carried out using naive CD8+ T cells sorted from blood. The TCR comes from a man aged 18 to 30 in good health. CDR3 bases: TGTGCCAGCAGCGTGGGGACAGGGTATGCCGGGGAGCTGTTTTTT. This translates into CASSVGTGYAGELFF.